The present T cell receptor beta chain was sequenced within a study of neoadjuvant anti-PD-1 for oral cavity cancer. The assay was immunoSEQ multiplex PCR, and TCRdb's table has in-frame clones only and misses some. The sample has tens of thousands of clones, 70% to 90% seen once; the top ten hold roughly 3.5%. Between the trimmed V and J ends, which lost 6 bases and 0 bases, there was a span of 15 bases. This CDR3 is 15 amino acids long. Germline V CDR1 and CDR2: SNHLY, FYNNEI. Time point described: after neoadjuvant nivolumab, at surgical resection. The sequence was obtained from a person aged 35-80 years with oral cavity squamous cell carcinoma. The sequences come from PBMCs, collected after nivolumab (anti-PD-1) treatment. The chain uses TRBV2 and TRBJ2-7; the D call may be TRBD1 or TRBD2 (6 bases each). The CDR3 sequence is CASRPSGAVSYEQYF. CDR3 DNA: TGTGCCAGCAGGCCTTCGGGGGCCGTCTCCTACGAGCAGTACTTC. Variable domain in full (rest from reference TRBV2 and TRBJ2-7): EPEVTQTPSHQVTQMGQEVILRCVPISNHLYFYWYRQILGQKVEFLVSFYNNEISEKSEIFDDQFSVERPDGSNFTLKIRSTKLEDSAMYFCASRPSGAVSYEQYFGPGTRLTVT.